This TCR beta chain was sequenced for a study of CD8 T cells in ankylosing spondylitis. Study-wide results and caveats: Blood from ankylosing spondylitis patients appeared to carry a characteristic roughly 8-variant TCR beta motif.

As to this clonotype: What it binds is unknown.

TCRdb called the 5' RACE reads again in MiXCR, with one record for every CDR3 protein. The table has 160,000 or so distinct CDR3 sequences, around a tenth seen once. The V gene's germline CDR1 is SGHAT and CDR2 FQNNGV. The CDR3 is 18 residues long. V trimming: 1 base; J trimming: 5 bases; junction bases outside the gene matches: 13. This chain uses TRBV11-2 with TRBJ1-4; 7 bases agree with TRBD1. The TCR comes from a female donor with ankylosing spondylitis or in good health (not recorded which). Sequenced material: blood, either unsorted or a sorted T cell fraction (not recorded which). CDR3 nucleotides: TGTGCCAGCAGCTTAGGAACAATCCGGGACAGTGAGAATGAAAAACTGTTTTTT. Its protein product is CASSLGTIRDSENEKLFF.